The clone carrying this T cell receptor (beta chain) came up once. The antigen is undetermined. This entry comes from a study of cytomegalovirus exposure and HLA in healthy donors. General study findings and limits: Of the V segments, some could not be distinguished, including TRBV6-2 and TRBV6-3, and were excluded. One variant, a missense change in DCLRE1C, was linked in a later analysis to TCR beta V- and J-gene trimming. Relative to the approximately 670-donor mean, N-insertions were reportedly fewer in an Asian-associated ancestry cluster in a later analysis.

Primers: 60 Vbeta forward and 13 Jbeta reverse. The repertoire was sequenced with immunoSEQ multiplex PCR; TCRdb's copy has only in-frame clones and lacks some. The sample records around 63,000 clones, 78% being singletons. V was pared by 1 base and J by 2 bases, with 9 bases of the junction left unmatched. The CDR3 totals 19 residues. Germline V gene data show CDR1 as MNHNS and CDR2 as SASEGT. The sequence was obtained from a man aged 40-55 years in good health and CMV-seronegative. This rearrangement joins TRBV6-1 to TRBJ2-3; 13 bases fit TRBD2. The sample comprised PBMCs. The chain's CDR3 is CASSEEGWTSGSFTDTQYF. Written as DNA, the CDR3 is TGTGCCAGCAGTGAAGAAGGGTGGACTAGCGGGAGTTTCACAGATACGCAGTATTTT.